This T cell receptor (beta chain) was sequenced during a study of blood T cell repertoires in COVID-19. The repertoire was sequenced with immunoSEQ multiplex PCR; TCRdb's copy has only in-frame clones and lacks some. The table records around 160,000 clones, approximately 93% of them present only once. The CDR3 has 16 amino acids. The V end was cut by 3 bases, the J end by 0 bases, with 12 bases between. The germline V gene encodes CDR1 DFQATT and CDR2 SNEGSKA (reference sequence). The sequencing sample was made of peripheral blood. The chain recombines TRBV20-1 with TRBJ1-6; D uncertain. The TCR originated in a woman between 55 and 75 years old with COVID-19, enrolled during active disease. The CDR3 reads CSASPQSSSYNSPLHF. As DNA, the CDR3 is TGCAGTGCTAGTCCACAGTCAAGCTCCTATAATTCACCCCTCCACTTT.